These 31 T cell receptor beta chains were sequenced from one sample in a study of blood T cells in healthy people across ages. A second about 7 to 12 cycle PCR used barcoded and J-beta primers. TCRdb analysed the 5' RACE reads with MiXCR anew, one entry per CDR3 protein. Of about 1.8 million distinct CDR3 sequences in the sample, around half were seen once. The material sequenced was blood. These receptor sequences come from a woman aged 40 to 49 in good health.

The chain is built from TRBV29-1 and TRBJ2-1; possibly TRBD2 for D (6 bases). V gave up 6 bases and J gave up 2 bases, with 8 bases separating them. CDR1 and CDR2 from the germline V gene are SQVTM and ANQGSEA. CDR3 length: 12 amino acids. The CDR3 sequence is CSVGGTYNEQFF. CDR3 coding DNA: TGCAGCGTCGGGGGAACCTACAATGAGCAGTTCTTC.

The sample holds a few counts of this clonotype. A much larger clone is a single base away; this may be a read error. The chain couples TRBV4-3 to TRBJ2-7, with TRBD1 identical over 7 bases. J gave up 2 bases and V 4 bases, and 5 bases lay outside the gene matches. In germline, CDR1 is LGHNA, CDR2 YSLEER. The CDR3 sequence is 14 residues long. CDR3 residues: CASSPNTGAYEQYF. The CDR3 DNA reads TGCGCCAGCAGCCCCAACACAGGGGCCTACGAGCAGTACTTC.

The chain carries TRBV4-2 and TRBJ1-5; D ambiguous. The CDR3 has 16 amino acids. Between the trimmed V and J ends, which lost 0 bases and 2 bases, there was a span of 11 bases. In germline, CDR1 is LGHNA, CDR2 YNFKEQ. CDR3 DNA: TGTGCCAGCAGCCAAGAACCCGACGGGGGCAATCAGCCCCAGCATTTT. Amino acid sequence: CASSQEPDGGNQPQHF.

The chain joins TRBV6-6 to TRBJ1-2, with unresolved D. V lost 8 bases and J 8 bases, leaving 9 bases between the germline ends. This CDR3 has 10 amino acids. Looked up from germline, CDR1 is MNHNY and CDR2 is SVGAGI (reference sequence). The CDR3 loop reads CASGDGGYTF. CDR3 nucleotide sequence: TGTGCCAGCGGGGATGGAGGCTACACCTTC.

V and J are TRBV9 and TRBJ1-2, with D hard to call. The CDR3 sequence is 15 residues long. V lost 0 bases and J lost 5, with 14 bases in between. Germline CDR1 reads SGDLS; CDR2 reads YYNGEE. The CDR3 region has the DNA TGTGCCAGCAGCGTAGCCCCCGGGGTTGGATATGGCTACACCTTC. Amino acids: CASSVAPGVGYGYTF.

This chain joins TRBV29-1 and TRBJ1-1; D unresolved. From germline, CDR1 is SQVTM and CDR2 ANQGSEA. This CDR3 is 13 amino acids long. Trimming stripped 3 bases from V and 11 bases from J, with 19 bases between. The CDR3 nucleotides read TGCAGCGTTGAGGGGAGCTTCTCTGGAGGGGCTTTCTTT. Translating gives CSVEGSFSGGAFF. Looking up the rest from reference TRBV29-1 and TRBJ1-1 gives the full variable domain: SAVISQKPSRDICQRGTSLTIQCQVDSQVTMMFWYRQQPGQSLTLIATANQGSEATYESGFVIDKFPISRPNLTFSTLTVSNMSPEDSSIYLCSVEGSFSGGAFFGQGTRLTVV.

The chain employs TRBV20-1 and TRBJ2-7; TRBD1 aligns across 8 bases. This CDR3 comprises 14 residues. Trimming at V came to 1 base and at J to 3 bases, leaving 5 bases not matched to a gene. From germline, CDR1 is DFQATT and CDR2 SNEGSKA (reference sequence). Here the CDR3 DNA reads TGCAGTGCTAGAGGCGGGACAGGATACTACGAGCAGTACTTC. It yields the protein CSARGGTGYYEQYF.

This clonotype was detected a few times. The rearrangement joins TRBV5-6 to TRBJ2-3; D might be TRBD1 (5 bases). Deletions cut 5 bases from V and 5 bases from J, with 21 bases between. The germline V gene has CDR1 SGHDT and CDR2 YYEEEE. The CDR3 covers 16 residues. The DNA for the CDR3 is TGTGCCAGCAGTTACGGTGGGAACAGGCTCGGAGATACGCAGTATTTT. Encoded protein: CASSYGGNRLGDTQYF.

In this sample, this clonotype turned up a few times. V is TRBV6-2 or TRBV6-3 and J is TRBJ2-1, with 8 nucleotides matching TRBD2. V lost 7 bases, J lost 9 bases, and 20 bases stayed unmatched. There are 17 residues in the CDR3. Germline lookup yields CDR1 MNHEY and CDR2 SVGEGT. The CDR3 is CASTLWITGGLRSEQFF. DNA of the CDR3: TGTGCCAGCACCCTGTGGATTACGGGGGGGCTTCGTAGTGAGCAGTTCTTC.

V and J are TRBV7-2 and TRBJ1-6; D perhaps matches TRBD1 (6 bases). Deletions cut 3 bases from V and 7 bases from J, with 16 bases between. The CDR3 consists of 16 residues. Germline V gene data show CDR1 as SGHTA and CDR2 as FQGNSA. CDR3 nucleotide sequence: TGTGCCAGCAGCTTTTCTATAGGGGGGCGAAATTCACCCCTCCACTTT. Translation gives CASSFSIGGRNSPLHF. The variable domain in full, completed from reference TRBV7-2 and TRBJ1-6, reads GAGVSQSPSNKVTEKGKDVELRCDPISGHTALYWYRQSLGQGLEFLIYFQGNSAPDKSGLPSDRFSAERTGGSVSTLTIQRTQQEDSAVYLCASSFSIGGRNSPLHFGNGTRLTVT.

The CDR3 DNA reads TGTGCCAGCAGTGAATCGGGCAGGCCCTATGGCTACACCTTC. Translating gives CASSESGRPYGYTF. The chain carries TRBV6-1 and TRBJ1-2; D remains unclear. Germline assignment: CDR1 MNHNS and CDR2 SASEGT. CDR3 length equals 14 residues. The V end was cut by 2 bases, the J end by 4 bases, with 11 bases between.

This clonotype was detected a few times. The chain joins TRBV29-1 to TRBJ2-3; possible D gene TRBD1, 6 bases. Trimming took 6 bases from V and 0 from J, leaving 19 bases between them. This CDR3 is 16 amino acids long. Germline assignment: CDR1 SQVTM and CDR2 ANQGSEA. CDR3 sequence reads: CSVSDLTGFSTDTQYF. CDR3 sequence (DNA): TGCAGCGTCTCGGACCTCACAGGGTTCAGCACAGATACGCAGTATTTT.

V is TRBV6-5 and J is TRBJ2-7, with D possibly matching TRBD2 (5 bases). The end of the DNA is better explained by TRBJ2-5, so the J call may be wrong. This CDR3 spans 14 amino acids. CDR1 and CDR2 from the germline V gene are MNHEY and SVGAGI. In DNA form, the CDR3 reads TGTGCCAGCAGTTACGGTCATCAGCGGGAGACCCAGTACTTC. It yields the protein CASSYGHQRETQYF.

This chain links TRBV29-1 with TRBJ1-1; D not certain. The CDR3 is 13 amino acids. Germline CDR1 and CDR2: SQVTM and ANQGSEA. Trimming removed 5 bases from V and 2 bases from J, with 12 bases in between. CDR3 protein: CSVKRDFNTEAFF. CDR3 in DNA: TGCAGCGTTAAAAGGGATTTTAACACTGAAGCTTTCTTT.

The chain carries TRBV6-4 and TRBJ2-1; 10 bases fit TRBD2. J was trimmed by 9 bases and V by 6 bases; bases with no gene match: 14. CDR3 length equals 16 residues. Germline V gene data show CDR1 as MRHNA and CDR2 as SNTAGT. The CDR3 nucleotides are TGTGCCAGCAGCCCGATAGGAAGCGGGGGGGCTGGTGAGCAGTTCTTC. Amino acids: CASSPIGSGGAGEQFF.

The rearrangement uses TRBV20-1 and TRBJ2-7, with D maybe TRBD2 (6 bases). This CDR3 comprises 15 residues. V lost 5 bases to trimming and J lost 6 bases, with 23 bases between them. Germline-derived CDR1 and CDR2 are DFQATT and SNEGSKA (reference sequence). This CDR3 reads CSAAVPGDRDVEQYF. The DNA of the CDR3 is TGCAGTGCTGCCGTACCGGGAGACCGCGACGTCGAGCAGTACTTC.

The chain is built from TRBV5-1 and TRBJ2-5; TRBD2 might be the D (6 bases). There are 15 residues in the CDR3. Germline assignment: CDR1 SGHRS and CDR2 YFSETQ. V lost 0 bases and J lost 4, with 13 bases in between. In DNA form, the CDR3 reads TGCGCCAGCAGCTTGGAGGCCGCGGGGTCAGAGACCCAGTACTTC. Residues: CASSLEAAGSETQYF. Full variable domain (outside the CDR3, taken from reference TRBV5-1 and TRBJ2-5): KAGVTQTPRYLIKTRGQQVTLSCSPISGHRSVSWYQQTPGQGLQFLFEYFSETQRNKGNFPGRFSGRQFSNSRSEMNVSTLELGDSALYLCASSLEAAGSETQYFGPGTRLLVL.

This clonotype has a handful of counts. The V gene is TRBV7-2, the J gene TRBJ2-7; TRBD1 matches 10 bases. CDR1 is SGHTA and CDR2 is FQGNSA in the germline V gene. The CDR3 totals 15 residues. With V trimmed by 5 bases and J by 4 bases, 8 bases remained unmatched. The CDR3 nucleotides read TGTGCCAGCAGCCACGTCGGGACAGGGGCATACGAGCAGTACTTC. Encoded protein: CASSHVGTGAYEQYF.

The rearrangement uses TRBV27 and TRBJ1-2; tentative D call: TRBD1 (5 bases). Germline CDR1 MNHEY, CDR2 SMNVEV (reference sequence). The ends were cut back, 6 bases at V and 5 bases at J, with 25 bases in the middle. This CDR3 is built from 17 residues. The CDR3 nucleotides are TGTGCCAGCAGCCCTCGGGGAGGGGCTTTCGAGGCATATGGCTACACCTTC. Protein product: CASSPRGGAFEAYGYTF.

The CDR3 spells CASSAPGDAYYNEQFF. CDR3 nucleotide sequence: TGTGCCAGCAGCGCCCCGGGGGACGCGTACTACAATGAGCAGTTCTTC. The chain uses TRBV7-2 and TRBJ2-1, with a tentative D call TRBD2 (6 bases). Germline V gene lookup returns CDR1 SGHTA and CDR2 FQGNSA. The CDR3 has 16 amino acids. The V gene lost 5 bases and the J gene lost 3 bases, with 17 bases spanning the gap.

The CDR3 nucleotides are TGTGCCAGCAGCCCATTCCTAGGAGCCCGGGAGACCCAGTACTTC. The encoded protein is CASSPFLGARETQYF. The V and J genes are TRBV12-3 or TRBV12-4 and TRBJ2-5; D ambiguous. The V end lost 6 bases, the J end lost 5 bases, and 19 bases lay between the germline ends. This CDR3 is 15 amino acids long.

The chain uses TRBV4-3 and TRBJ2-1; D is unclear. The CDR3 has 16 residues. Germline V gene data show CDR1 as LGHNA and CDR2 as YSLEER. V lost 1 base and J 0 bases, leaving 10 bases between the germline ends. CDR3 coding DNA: TGCGCCAGCAGCCAAGCCACCACAAGCTCCTACAATGAGCAGTTCTTC. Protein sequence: CASSQATTSSYNEQFF.

CDR3 in amino acids: CASSQGPAGSTDTQYF. The CDR3 DNA is TGCGCCAGCAGCCAAGGCCCAGCGGGGAGCACAGATACGCAGTATTTT. This sequence joins TRBV4-1 and TRBJ2-3; 7 bases agree with TRBD2. V lost 1 base to trimming and J lost 0 bases; unmatched junction nucleotides: 4. Germline V lookup: CDR1 MGHRA, CDR2 YSYEKL. This CDR3 is 16 amino acids long.

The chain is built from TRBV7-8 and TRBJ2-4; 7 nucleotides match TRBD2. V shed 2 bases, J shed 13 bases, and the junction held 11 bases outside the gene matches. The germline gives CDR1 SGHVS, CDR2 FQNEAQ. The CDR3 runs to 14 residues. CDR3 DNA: TGTGCCAGCAGCTTATGGGAGGGACGGGGGGAGCAGTACTTC. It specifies CASSLWEGRGEQYF.

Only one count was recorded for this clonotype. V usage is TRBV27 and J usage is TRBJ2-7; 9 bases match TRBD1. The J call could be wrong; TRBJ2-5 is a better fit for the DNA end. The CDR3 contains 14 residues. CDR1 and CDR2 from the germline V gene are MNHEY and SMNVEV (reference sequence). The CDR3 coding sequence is TGTGCCAGCAGTGTACACAGGGGGCAGGAGACCCAGTACTTC. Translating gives CASSVHRGQETQYF.

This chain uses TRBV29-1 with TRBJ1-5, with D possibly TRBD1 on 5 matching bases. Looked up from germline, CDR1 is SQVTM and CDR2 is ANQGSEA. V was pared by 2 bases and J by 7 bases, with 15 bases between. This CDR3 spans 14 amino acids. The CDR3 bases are TGCAGCGTTGAATGGGCTGGGGGTGGACAGCCCCAGCATTTT. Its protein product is CSVEWAGGGQPQHF.

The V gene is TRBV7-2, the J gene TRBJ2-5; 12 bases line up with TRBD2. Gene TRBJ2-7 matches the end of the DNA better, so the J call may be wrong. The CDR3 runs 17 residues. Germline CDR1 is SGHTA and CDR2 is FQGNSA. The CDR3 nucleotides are TGTGCCAGCAGCCCAGCTAGCGGGGGGGCCCCGACCTACGAGCAGTACTTC. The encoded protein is CASSPASGGAPTYEQYF.

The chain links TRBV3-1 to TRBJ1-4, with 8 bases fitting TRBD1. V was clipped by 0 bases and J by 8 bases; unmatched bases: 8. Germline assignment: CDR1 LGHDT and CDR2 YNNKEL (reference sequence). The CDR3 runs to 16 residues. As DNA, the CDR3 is TGTGCCAGCAGCCAAGACGAGACAGGGGTAGAGGAAAAACTGTTTTTT. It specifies CASSQDETGVEEKLFF.

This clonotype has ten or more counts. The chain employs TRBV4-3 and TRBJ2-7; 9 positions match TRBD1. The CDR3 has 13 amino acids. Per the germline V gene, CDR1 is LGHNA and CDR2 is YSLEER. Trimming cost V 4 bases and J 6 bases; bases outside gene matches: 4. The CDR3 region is CASSRDRAGEQYF. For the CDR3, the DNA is TGCGCCAGCAGCCGGGACAGGGCGGGCGAGCAGTACTTC.

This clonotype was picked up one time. The CDR3 DNA is TGTGCCAGCAGTTACCGCCCCAGATCGGATACCATATATTTT. Encoded protein: CASSYRPRSDTIYF. The rearrangement joins TRBV6-6 to TRBJ1-3; D gene ambiguous. The CDR3 runs to 14 residues. V shed 2 bases and J shed 10 bases, with 15 bases lying between them. CDR1 is MNHNY, CDR2 SVGAGI, per germline (reference sequence).

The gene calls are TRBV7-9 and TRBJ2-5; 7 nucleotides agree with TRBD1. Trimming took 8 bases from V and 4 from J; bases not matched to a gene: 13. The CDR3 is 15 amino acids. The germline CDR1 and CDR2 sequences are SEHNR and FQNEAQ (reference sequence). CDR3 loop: CASFEDRSKSETQYF. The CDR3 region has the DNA TGTGCCAGCTTTGAGGACAGGAGCAAATCAGAGACCCAGTACTTC. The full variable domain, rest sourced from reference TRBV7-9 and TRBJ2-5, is DTGVSQNPRHKITKRGQNVTFRCDPISEHNRLYWYRQTLGQGPEFLTYFQNEAQLEKSRLLSDRFSAERPKGSFSTLEIQRTEQGDSAMYLCASFEDRSKSETQYFGPGTRLLVL.